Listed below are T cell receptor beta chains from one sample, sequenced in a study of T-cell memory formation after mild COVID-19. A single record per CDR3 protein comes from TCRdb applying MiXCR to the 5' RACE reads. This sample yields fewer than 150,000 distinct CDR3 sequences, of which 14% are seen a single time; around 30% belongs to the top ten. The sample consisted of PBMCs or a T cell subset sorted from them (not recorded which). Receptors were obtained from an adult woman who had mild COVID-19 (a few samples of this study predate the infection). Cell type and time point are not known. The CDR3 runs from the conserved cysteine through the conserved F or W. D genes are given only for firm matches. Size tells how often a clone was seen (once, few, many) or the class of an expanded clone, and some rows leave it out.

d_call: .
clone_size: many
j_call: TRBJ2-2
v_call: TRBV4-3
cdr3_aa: CASSQAGSITGELFF
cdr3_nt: TGCGCCAGCAGCCAAGCGGGGAGTATCACCGGGGAGCTGTTTTTT

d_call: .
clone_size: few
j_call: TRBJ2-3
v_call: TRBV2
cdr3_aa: CASSEVYSDTDTQYF
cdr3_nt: TGTGCCAGCAGTGAAGTTTACAGCGACACAGATACGCAGTATTTT

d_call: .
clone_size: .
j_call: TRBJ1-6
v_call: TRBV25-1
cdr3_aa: CASSEVGVLSPLHF
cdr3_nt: TGTGCCAGCAGTGAAGTCGGGGTTTTATCACCCCTCCACTTT

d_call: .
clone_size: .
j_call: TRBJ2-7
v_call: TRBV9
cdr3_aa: CASSVGQGREQYF
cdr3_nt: TGTGCCAGCAGCGTAGGTCAAGGTAGGGAGCAGTACTTC

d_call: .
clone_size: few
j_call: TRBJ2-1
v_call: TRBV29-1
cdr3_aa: CSVEGGDTGSYLNEQFF
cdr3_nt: TGCAGCGTTGAAGGGGGAGATACAGGGAGTTACCTCAATGAGCAGTTCTTC

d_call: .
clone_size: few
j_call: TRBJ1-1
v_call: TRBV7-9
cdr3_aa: CASSSSKVLGRNTEAFF
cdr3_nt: TGTGCCAGCAGCTCCTCTAAAGTTTTGGGCAGGAACACTGAAGCTTTCTTT

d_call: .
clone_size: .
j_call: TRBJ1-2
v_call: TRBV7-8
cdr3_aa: CASSRNSQGSRGYTF
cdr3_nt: TGTGCCAGCAGCCGAAATTCACAGGGAAGTCGGGGCTACACCTTC

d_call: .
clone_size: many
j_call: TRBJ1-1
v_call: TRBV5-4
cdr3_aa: CASSLGGESYDTEAFF
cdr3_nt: TGTGCCAGCAGCTTGGGAGGGGAGAGTTATGACACTGAAGCTTTCTTT

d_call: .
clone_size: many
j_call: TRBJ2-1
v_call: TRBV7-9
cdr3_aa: CASSPGGTVNEQFF
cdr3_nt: TGTGCCAGCAGCCCAGGCGGGACAGTTAATGAGCAGTTCTTC

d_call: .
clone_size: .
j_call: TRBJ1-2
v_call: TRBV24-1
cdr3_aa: CATSASPGASGYTF
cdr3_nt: TGTGCCACCAGTGCGTCCCCGGGGGCCTCTGGCTACACCTTC

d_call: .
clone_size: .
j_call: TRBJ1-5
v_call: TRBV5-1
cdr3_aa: CASSLSFGQPQHF
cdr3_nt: TGCGCCAGCAGCTTGTCGTTCGGTCAGCCCCAGCATTTT

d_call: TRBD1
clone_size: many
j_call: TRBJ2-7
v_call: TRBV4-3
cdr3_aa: CASSQDRGLDEQYF
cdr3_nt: TGCGCCAGCAGCCAGGACAGGGGGCTCGACGAGCAGTACTTC

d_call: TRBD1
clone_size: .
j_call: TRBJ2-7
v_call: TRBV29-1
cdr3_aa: CSVQTGQHTSSYEQYF
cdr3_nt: TGCAGCGTCCAGACGGGACAGCACACTAGCTCCTACGAGCAGTACTTC

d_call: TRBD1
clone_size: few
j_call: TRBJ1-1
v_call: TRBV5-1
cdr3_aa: CASRDGQGNTEAFF
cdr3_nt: TGCGCCAGCAGAGACGGACAGGGGAACACTGAAGCTTTCTTT

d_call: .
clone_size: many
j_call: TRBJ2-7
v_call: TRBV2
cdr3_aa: CASSAPGSYEQYF
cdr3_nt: TGTGCCAGCAGTGCACCCGGATCCTACGAGCAGTACTTC

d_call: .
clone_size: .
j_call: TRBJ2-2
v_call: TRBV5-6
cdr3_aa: CASSFGGANGEVFF
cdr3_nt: TGTGCCAGCAGCTTTGGGGGCGCGAACGGGGAGGTGTTTTTT

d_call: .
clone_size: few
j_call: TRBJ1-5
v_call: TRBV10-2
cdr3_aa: CASSESMGSLNQPQHF
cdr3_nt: TGCGCCAGCAGTGAGTCCATGGGGTCACTAAATCAGCCCCAGCATTTT

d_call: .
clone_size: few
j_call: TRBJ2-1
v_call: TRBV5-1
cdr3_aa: CASSLELGGNEQFF
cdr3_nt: TGCGCCAGCAGCTTGGAGTTAGGGGGGAATGAGCAGTTCTTC

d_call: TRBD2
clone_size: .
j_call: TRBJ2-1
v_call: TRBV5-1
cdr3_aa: CASSLGGLAAYNEQFF
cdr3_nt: TGCGCCAGCAGCTTGGGGGGACTAGCGGCCTACAATGAGCAGTTCTTC

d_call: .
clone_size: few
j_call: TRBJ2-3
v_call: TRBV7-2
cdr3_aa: CASNYGWGILPTTDTQYF
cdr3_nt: TGTGCCAGCAACTATGGATGGGGGATCCTTCCTACCACAGATACGCAGTATTTT

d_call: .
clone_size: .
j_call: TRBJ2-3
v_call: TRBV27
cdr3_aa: CASSFFASRPDTQYF
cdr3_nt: TGTGCCAGCAGTTTTTTCGCCTCCCGCCCGGATACGCAGTATTTT

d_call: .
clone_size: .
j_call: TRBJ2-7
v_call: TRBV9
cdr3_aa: CASSAIGGYEQYF
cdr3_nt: TGTGCCAGCAGTGCTATAGGGGGCTACGAGCAGTACTTC

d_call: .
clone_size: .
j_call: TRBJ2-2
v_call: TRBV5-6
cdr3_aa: CASSLVLTGELFF
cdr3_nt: TGTGCCAGCAGCTTGGTCCTCACCGGGGAGCTGTTTTTT

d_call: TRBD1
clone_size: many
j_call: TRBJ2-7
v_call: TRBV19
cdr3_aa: CASSPYPGTGFYEQYF
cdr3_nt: TGTGCCAGTAGTCCCTACCCCGGGACAGGGTTCTACGAGCAGTACTTC

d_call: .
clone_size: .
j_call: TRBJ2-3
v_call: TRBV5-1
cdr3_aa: CASSFGLALPTDTQYF
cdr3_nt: TGCGCCAGCAGCTTTGGCCTAGCGCTCCCCACAGATACGCAGTATTTT

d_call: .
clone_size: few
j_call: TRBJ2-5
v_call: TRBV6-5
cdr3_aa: CASSYSAGQETQYF
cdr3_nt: TGTGCCAGCAGTTACTCGGCAGGTCAAGAGACCCAGTACTTC

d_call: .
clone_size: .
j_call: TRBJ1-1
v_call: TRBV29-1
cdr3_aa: CSVPRGVEAFF
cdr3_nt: TGCAGCGTCCCTCGGGGCGTTGAAGCTTTCTTT

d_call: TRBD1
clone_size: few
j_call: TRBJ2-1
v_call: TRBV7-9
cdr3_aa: CASSPRSGQGYNEQFF
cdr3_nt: TGTGCCAGCAGCCCACGTTCGGGACAGGGCTACAATGAGCAGTTCTTC

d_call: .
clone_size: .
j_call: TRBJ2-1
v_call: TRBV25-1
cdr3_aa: CASSSRGPLYNEQFF
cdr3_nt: TGTGCCAGCAGTTCCAGGGGACCCCTTTACAATGAGCAGTTCTTC

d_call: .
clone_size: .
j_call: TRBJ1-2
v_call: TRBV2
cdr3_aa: CASSEGAGMPIYGYTF
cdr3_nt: TGTGCCAGCAGTGAAGGGGCAGGGATGCCCATCTATGGCTACACCTTC

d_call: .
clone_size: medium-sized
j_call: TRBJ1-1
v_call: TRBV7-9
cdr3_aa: CASSLGFREAFF
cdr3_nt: TGTGCCAGCAGCTTAGGTTTCAGGGAAGCTTTCTTT

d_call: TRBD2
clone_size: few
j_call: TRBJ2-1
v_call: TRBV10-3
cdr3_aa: CAISEGTSGRAKYNEQFF
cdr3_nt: TGTGCCATCAGTGAGGGGACTAGCGGGAGAGCTAAGTACAATGAGCAGTTCTTC

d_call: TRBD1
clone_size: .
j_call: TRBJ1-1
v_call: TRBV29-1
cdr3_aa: CSVESRQGAEAFF
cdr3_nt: TGCAGCGTTGAATCGCGACAGGGGGCTGAAGCTTTCTTT

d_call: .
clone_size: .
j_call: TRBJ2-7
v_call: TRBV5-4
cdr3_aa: CASSPPGHEFGTETYEQYF
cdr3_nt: TGTGCCAGCAGCCCTCCGGGACACGAGTTTGGGACCGAGACCTACGAGCAGTACTTC

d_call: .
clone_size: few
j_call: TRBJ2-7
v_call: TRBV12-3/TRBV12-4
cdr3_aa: CASSGHGSGDYEQYF
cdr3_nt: TGTGCCAGCAGTGGACACGGAAGCGGAGACTACGAGCAGTACTTC

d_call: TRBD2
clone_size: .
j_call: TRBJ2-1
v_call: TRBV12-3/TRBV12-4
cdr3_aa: CASSFLAGALEQFF
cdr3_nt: TGTGCCAGCAGCTTCCTAGCGGGAGCTCTTGAGCAGTTCTTC

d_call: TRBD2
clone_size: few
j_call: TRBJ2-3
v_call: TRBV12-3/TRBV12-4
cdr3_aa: CASSLASGRSDTQYF
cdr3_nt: TGTGCCAGCAGTTTAGCTAGCGGGAGATCTGATACGCAGTATTTT

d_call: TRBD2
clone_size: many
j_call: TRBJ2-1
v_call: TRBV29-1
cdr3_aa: CSVEETSGRASWYEQFF
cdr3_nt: TGCAGCGTTGAAGAGACTAGCGGGAGAGCCTCTTGGTATGAGCAGTTCTTC

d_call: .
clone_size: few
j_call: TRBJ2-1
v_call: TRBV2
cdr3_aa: CASSEVRDTGNEQFF
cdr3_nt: TGTGCCAGCAGTGAAGTTCGGGACACGGGAAATGAGCAGTTCTTC

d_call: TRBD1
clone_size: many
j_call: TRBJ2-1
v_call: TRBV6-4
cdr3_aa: CASSEKTGASNEQFF
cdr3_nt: TGTGCCAGCAGTGAGAAGACAGGGGCGAGCAATGAGCAGTTCTTC

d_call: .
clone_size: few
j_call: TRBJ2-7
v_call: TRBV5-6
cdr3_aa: CASRQFVISGAPSPYEQYF
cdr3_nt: TGTGCCAGCAGGCAATTCGTTATCTCGGGCGCCCCCAGCCCATACGAGCAGTACTTC

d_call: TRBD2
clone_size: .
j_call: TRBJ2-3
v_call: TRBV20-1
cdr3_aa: CSAAQREGQVDTQYF
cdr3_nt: TGCAGTGCCGCCCAGCGGGAGGGCCAAGTAGATACGCAGTATTTT

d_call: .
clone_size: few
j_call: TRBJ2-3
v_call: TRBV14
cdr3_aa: CASSQDMGLTSDTQYF
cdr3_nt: TGTGCCAGCAGCCAAGATATGGGACTCACCTCCGATACGCAGTATTTT

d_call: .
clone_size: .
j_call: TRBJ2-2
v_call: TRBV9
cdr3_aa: CASSVDGSAGELFF
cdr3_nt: TGTGCCAGCAGCGTGGACGGGAGTGCCGGGGAGCTGTTTTTT

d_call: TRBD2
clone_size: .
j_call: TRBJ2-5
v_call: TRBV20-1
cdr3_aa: CSASRPVAGGYLETQYF
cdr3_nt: TGCAGTGCTTCCCGCCCGGTGGCGGGGGGGTATCTGGAGACCCAGTACTTC

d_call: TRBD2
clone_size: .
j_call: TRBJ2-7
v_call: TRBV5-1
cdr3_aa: CASSLVGLAGGSSYEQYF
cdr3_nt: TGCGCCAGCAGCTTGGTCGGGCTAGCGGGGGGAAGCTCCTACGAGCAGTACTTC

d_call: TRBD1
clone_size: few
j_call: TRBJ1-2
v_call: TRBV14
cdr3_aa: CASSGTGGFGYTF
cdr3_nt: TGTGCCAGCAGCGGAACAGGGGGTTTTGGCTACACCTTC

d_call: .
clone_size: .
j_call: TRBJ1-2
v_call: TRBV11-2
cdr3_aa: CASSEHRAGHGYTF
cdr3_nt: TGTGCCAGCAGCGAACACCGGGCAGGGCACGGCTACACCTTC

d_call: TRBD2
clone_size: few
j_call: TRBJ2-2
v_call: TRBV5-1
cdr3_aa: CASSLASSGGAADTGELFF
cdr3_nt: TGCGCCAGCAGCTTGGCCTCTAGCGGGGGGGCCGCGGACACCGGGGAGCTGTTTTTT

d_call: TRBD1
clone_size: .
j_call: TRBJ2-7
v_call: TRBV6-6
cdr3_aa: CASSPNPGTGFYEQYF
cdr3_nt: TGTGCCAGCAGTCCCAACCCCGGGACAGGGTTTTACGAGCAGTACTTC

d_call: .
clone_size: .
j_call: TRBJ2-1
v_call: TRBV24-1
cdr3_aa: CATSASYREASYNEQFF
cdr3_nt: TGTGCCACCAGTGCATCGTACAGGGAAGCATCCTACAATGAGCAGTTCTTC

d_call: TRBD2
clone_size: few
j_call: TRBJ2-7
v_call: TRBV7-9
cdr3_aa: CASSAPTSKIYEQYF
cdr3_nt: TGTGCCAGCAGCGCGCCGACTAGCAAAATCTACGAGCAGTACTTC

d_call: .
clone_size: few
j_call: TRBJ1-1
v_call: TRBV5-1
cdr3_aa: CASSLRPGEGLVNTEAFF
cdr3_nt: TGCGCCAGCAGCTTACGGCCTGGGGAGGGGTTGGTTAACACTGAAGCTTTCTTT

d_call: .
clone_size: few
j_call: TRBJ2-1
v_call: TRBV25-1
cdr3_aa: CASSEGLEQFF
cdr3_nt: TGTGCCAGCAGCGAGGGACTGGAGCAGTTCTTC

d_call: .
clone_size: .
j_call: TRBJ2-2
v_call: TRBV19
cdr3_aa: CASKEDGNTGELFF
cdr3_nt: TGTGCCAGCAAGGAGGATGGTAACACCGGGGAGCTGTTTTTT

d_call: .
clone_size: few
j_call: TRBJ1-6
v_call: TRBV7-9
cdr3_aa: CPSSLVVGNSPLHF
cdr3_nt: TGTCCCAGCAGCTTAGTGGTTGGGAATTCACCCCTCCACTTT